Given below is one T cell receptor beta chain in context. The antigen remains undetermined. The method was immunoSEQ multiplex PCR; TCRdb's version includes in-frame clones alone and lacks a portion of them. The repertoire has around 86,000 clones, approximately 93% of them found once; the top ten carry 1.1%. An approximately 120-subject validation cohort, separate from the approximately 670-subject first cohort, supplied the donors. This CDR3 contains 14 residues. Trimming took off 1 base at V and 2 bases at J, with 9 bases between the two ends. The germline V gene has CDR1 SGHNT and CDR2 YYREEE (reference sequence). This sample stems from a study of cytomegalovirus exposure and HLA in healthy donors. At the level of the study: A subsequent analysis stated that the 100 to 150 validation repertoires were run on the same platform as the 650 to 850 first-cohort repertoires.

Study-level points and caveats: According to reports, the classifier identified cytomegalovirus status with high specificity and sensitivity. The authors listed 164 TCR beta chains as cytomegalovirus-associated.

The J gene is TRBJ2-5, the V gene TRBV5-4; D is possibly TRBD1 (5 bases). Input material: PBMCs. The sequence came from a woman aged 25 to 45 in good health and CMV-seropositive. The CDR3 DNA sequence: TGTGCCAGCAGCTTGCAGGGCAGACAAGAGACCCAGTACTTC. This sequence encodes CASSLQGRQETQYF.